This T cell receptor (beta chain) was sequenced during a study of monozygotic twins with inflammatory bowel disease. TCRdb derives one entry per CDR3 protein from the 5' RACE reads, leaving out DNA. The sample has about 99,000 distinct CDR3 sequences. The CDR3 contains 15 residues. In germline, CDR1 is MDHEN, CDR2 SYDVKM. Source material: blood. The genes are TRBV28 and TRBJ2-7. This receptor was taken from a human donor with ulcerative colitis or Crohn's disease, or a healthy co-twin of an affected twin (not recorded which). CDR3: CASSYSFGEFYEQYF.